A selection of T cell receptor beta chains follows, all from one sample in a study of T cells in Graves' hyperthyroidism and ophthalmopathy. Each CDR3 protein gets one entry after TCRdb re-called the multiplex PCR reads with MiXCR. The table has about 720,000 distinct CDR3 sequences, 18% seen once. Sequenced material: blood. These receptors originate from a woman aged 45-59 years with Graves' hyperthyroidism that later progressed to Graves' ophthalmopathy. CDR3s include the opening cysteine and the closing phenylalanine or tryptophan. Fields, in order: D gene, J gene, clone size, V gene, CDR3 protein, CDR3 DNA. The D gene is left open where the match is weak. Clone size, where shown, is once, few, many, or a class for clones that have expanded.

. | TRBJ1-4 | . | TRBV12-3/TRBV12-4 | CASSLRRGSEKLFF | TGTGCCAGCAGCCTGAGGAGGGGGAGTGAAAAACTGTTTTTT
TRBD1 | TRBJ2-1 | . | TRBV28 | CASSLIVRQGYNEQFF | TGTGCCAGCAGTTTAATCGTGAGACAGGGTTACAATGAGCAGTTCTTC
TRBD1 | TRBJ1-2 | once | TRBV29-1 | CSVPRQGVLYGYTF | TGCAGCGTTCCAAGACAGGGAGTACTCTATGGCTACACCTTC
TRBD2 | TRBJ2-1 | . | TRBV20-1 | CSARDMTSGNYNEQFF | TGCAGTGCTAGAGATATGACTAGCGGTAACTACAATGAGCAGTTCTTC
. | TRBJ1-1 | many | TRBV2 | CASSDMITEAFF | TGTGCCAGCAGTGATATGATCACTGAAGCTTTCTTT
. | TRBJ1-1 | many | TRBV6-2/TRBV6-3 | CASSYLGVTEAFF | TGTGCCAGCAGTTACCTGGGAGTGACTGAAGCTTTCTTT
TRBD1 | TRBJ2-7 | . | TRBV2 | CASSETQGATYEQYF | TGTGCCAGCAGTGAGACGCAGGGGGCGACCTACGAGCAGTACTTC
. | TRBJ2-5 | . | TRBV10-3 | CAISESQDTQETQYF | TGTGCCATCAGTGAGTCGCAGGACACCCAAGAGACCCAGTACTTC
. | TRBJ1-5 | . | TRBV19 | CASSPWQTNQPQHF | TGTGCCAGTAGCCCTTGGCAGACAAATCAGCCCCAGCATTTT
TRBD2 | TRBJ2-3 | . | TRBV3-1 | CASSSPSGRDTQYF | TGTGCCAGCAGTTCCCCCAGCGGGAGAGATACGCAGTATTTT
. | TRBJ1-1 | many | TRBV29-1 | CSVGGGVKATEAFF | TGCAGCGTTGGTGGAGGGGTGAAGGCCACTGAAGCTTTCTTT
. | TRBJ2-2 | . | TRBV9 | CASSVDRLGGRELFF | TGTGCCAGCAGCGTAGACAGGCTGGGAGGCCGGGAGCTGTTTTTT
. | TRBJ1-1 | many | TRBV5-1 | CASSSRQKMNTEAFF | TGCGCCAGCAGCTCTCGACAGAAGATGAACACTGAAGCTTTCTTT
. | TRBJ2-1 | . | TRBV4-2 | CASSQSGPYNEQFF | TGTGCCAGCAGCCAATCGGGACCCTACAATGAGCAGTTCTTC
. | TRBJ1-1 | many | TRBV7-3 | CASSVQANTEAFF | TGTGCCAGCAGCGTACAGGCAAACACTGAAGCTTTCTTT
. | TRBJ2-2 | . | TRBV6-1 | CASTEEWYTGELFF | TGTGCCAGCACCGAGGAGTGGTACACCGGGGAGCTGTTTTTT
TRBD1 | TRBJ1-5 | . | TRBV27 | CASRRQGNSNQPQHF | TGTGCCAGCAGGAGACAGGGGAATAGCAATCAGCCCCAGCATTTT
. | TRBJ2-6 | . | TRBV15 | CATSRAHSGANVLTF | TGTGCCACCAGCAGGGCTCACTCTGGGGCCAACGTCCTGACTTTC
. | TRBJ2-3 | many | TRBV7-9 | CASSLAGREIADTQYF | TGTGCCAGCAGCTTAGCGGGCAGGGAGATAGCAGATACGCAGTATTTT
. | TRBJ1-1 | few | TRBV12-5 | CASGLGLNTEAFF | TGTGCTAGTGGTTTGGGACTGAACACTGAAGCTTTCTTT
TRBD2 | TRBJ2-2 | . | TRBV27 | CASRAPGLASTGELFF | TGTGCCAGCAGAGCACCGGGACTAGCGAGCACCGGGGAGCTGTTTTTT
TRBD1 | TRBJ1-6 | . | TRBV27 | CASTYRGLNSPLHF | TGTGCCAGCACATACAGGGGTCTTAATTCACCCCTCCACTTT
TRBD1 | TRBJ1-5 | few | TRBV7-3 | CASSLGQGWNQPQHF | TGTGCCAGCAGCTTGGGACAGGGTTGGAATCAGCCCCAGCATTTT
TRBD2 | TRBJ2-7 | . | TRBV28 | CASSFPLRGGVYEQYF | TGTGCCAGCAGTTTCCCACTGCGGGGGGGGGTCTACGAGCAGTACTTC
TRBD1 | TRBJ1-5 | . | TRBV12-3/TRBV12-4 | CTSSLGDRYRGNQPQHF | TGTACCAGCAGTTTAGGGGACAGATACAGAGGCAATCAGCCCCAGCATTTT
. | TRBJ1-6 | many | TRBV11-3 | CASSLEGNSPLHF | TGTGCCAGCAGCTTAGAAGGGAATTCACCCCTCCACTTT